The rows below give T cell receptor beta chains drawn from one sample of a study of a mutant IDH1 vaccine in newly diagnosed glioma. Using immunoSEQ multiplex PCR, the repertoire was profiled, and TCRdb retains in-frame clones only, with some absent. The repertoire includes approximately 54,000 clones, roughly 80% of them detected once, and approximately 19% sits in the top ten. Sequenced material: PBMCs, taken from a glioma patient treated with radiotherapy, temozolomide or both. The receptors here all came from a man aged 18 to 29 with glioma. Both conserved end residues are part of each CDR3. Each record gives: J gene, V gene, clone size, D gene, CDR3 protein, CDR3 DNA. A D gene is named only where the DNA matches it firmly. Part of the rows lack a size; the others show once, few, many or a class for expanded clones.

j_call: TRBJ2-7; v_call: TRBV4-1; clone_size: -; d_call: -; cdr3_aa: CASSQDPPGARAYEQYF; cdr3_nt: TGCGCCAGCAGCCAAGACCCGCCCGGGGCGAGGGCCTACGAGCAGTACTTC
j_call: TRBJ2-2; v_call: TRBV7-6; clone_size: many; d_call: TRBD2; cdr3_aa: CASSLGLAGNTGELFF; cdr3_nt: TGTGCCAGCAGCCTTGGACTAGCGGGGAACACCGGGGAGCTGTTTTTT
j_call: TRBJ2-2; v_call: TRBV9; clone_size: -; d_call: TRBD2; cdr3_aa: CASSGLAGGGNTGELFF; cdr3_nt: TGTGCCAGCAGCGGGCTAGCGGGAGGGGGTAACACCGGGGAGCTGTTTTTT
j_call: TRBJ1-1; v_call: TRBV4-3; clone_size: medium-sized; d_call: -; cdr3_aa: CASSQEAETEAFF; cdr3_nt: TGCGCCAGCAGCCAAGAGGCTGAAACTGAAGCTTTCTTT
j_call: TRBJ2-2; v_call: TRBV5-4; clone_size: -; d_call: TRBD2; cdr3_aa: CASSSALAGGPGTGELFF; cdr3_nt: TGTGCCAGCAGCTCAGCCCTAGCGGGAGGGCCGGGCACCGGGGAGCTGTTTTTT
j_call: TRBJ2-5; v_call: TRBV7-2; clone_size: -; d_call: TRBD1; cdr3_aa: CASTEPGQGETQYF; cdr3_nt: TGTGCCAGCACCGAACCGGGACAGGGAGAGACCCAGTACTTC
j_call: TRBJ2-7; v_call: TRBV29-1; clone_size: -; d_call: -; cdr3_aa: CSVELTNTYEQYF; cdr3_nt: TGCAGCGTTGAATTGACAAATACCTACGAGCAGTACTTC
j_call: TRBJ1-6; v_call: TRBV30; clone_size: -; d_call: -; cdr3_aa: CAWSVLGGAGYNSPLHF; cdr3_nt: TGTGCCTGGAGTGTACTTGGAGGGGCGGGATATAATTCACCCCTCCACTTT
j_call: TRBJ2-2; v_call: TRBV6-5; clone_size: once; d_call: -; cdr3_aa: CASSYSAPAAAGELFF; cdr3_nt: TGTGCCAGCAGTTACTCGGCCCCGGCGGCCGCCGGGGAGCTGTTTTTT
j_call: TRBJ2-7; v_call: TRBV4-2; clone_size: -; d_call: TRBD1; cdr3_aa: CASKRDRGSYEQYF; cdr3_nt: TGTGCCAGCAAGAGGGACAGGGGTTCCTACGAGCAGTACTTC
j_call: TRBJ2-7; v_call: TRBV7-2; clone_size: -; d_call: -; cdr3_aa: CASSLGGVGEQYF; cdr3_nt: TGTGCCAGCAGCTTAGGAGGTGTCGGCGAGCAGTACTTC
j_call: TRBJ1-1; v_call: TRBV4-2; clone_size: -; d_call: -; cdr3_aa: CASSQGHGNTEAFF; cdr3_nt: TGTGCCAGCAGCCAGGGACACGGGAACACTGAAGCTTTCTTT
j_call: TRBJ1-4; v_call: TRBV15; clone_size: once; d_call: TRBD1; cdr3_aa: CATSRDRQGTNEKLFF; cdr3_nt: TGTGCCACCAGCAGAGATAGACAGGGAACTAATGAAAAACTGTTTTTT
j_call: TRBJ2-2; v_call: TRBV19; clone_size: -; d_call: TRBD2; cdr3_aa: CASSISSGATGELFF; cdr3_nt: TGTGCCAGTAGTATATCTAGCGGGGCCACCGGGGAGCTGTTTTTT
j_call: TRBJ1-2; v_call: TRBV5-1; clone_size: -; d_call: -; cdr3_aa: CASSRGWGYDGYTF; cdr3_nt: TGCGCCAGCAGCCGGGGATGGGGGTACGATGGCTACACCTTC
j_call: TRBJ2-3; v_call: TRBV10-3; clone_size: -; d_call: -; cdr3_aa: CAIRSSWVSTDTQYF; cdr3_nt: TGTGCCATCAGGTCCAGCTGGGTGAGCACAGATACGCAGTATTTT
j_call: TRBJ1-2; v_call: TRBV4-1; clone_size: -; d_call: -; cdr3_aa: CASSHPPTANYGYTF; cdr3_nt: TGCGCCAGCAGCCACCCCCCGACGGCTAACTATGGCTACACCTTC
j_call: TRBJ1-2; v_call: TRBV5-8; clone_size: -; d_call: TRBD1; cdr3_aa: CASSSGTGVSSGYTF; cdr3_nt: TGTGCCAGCAGCTCGGGGACAGGGGTGTCTTCTGGCTACACCTTC
j_call: TRBJ1-1; v_call: TRBV7-2; clone_size: few; d_call: -; cdr3_aa: CATLEGRWNTEAFF; cdr3_nt: TGTGCCACCCTTGAGGGGAGGTGGAACACTGAAGCTTTCTTT